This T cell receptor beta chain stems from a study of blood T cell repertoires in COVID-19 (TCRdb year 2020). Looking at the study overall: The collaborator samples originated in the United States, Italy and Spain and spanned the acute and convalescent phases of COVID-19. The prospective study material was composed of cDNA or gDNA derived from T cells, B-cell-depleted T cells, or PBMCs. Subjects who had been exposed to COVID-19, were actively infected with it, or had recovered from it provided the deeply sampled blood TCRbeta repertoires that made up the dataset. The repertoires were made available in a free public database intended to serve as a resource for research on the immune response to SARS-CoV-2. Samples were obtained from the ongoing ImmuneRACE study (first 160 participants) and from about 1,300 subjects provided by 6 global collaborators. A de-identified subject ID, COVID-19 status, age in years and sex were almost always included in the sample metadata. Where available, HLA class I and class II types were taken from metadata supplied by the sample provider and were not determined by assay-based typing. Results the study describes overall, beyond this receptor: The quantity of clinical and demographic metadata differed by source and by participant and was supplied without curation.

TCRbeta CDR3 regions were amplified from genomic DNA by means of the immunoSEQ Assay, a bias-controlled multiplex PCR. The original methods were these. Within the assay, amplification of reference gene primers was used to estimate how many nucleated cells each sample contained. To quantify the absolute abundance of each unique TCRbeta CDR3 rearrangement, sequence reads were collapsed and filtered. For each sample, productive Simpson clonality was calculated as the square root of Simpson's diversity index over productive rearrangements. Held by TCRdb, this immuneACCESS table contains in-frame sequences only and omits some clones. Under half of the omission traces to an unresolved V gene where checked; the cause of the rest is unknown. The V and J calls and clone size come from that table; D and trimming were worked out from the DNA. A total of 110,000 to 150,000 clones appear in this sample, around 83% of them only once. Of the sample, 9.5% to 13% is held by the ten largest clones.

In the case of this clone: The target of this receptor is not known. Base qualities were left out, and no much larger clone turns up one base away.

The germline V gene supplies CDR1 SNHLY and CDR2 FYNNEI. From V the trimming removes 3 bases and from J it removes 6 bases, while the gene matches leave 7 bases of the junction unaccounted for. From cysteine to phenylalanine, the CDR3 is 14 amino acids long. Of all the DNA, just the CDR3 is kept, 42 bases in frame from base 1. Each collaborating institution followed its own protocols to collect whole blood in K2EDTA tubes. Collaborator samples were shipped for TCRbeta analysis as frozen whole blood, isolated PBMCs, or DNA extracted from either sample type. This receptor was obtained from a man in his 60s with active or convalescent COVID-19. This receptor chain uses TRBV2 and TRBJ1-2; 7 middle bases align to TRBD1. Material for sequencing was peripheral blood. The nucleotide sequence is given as TGTGCCAGCAGTGATGGCAGGGGGATCCATGGCTACACCTTC. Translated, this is CASSDGRGIHGYTF.